This TCR beta chain is from a study of T cells in Graves' hyperthyroidism and ophthalmopathy (dated by TCRdb to 2018 to 2020). About the study as a whole: Peripheral blood samples were taken at the time of initial diagnosis, prior to any treatment. TCR V-J signatures able to tell the groups apart were searched for in a discovery cohort of about a hundred patients, of whom more than 40 had Graves' ophthalmopathy and roughly 57 had stable Graves' hyperthyroidism. Whether ophthalmopathy could be predicted prospectively was tested in an independent validation cohort made up of about 18 hyperthyroidism patients plus 17 patients who later progressed to ophthalmopathy. The 95 to 100 discovery patients were randomly split 7:3 into training and test sets. The study also compared thyroid tissue and blood T-cell repertoires from about six Graves' hyperthyroidism patients. Following sampling, methimazole starting at 30 mg daily was given to hyperthyroidism patients, and high-dose intravenous methylprednisolone was given to ophthalmopathy patients. TCR Vbeta CDR3 sequencing of 120 to 150 peripheral blood samples (over 40 ophthalmopathy, 75 or so hyperthyroidism and some 17 progressor patients) is reported in the paper. Broad study findings and their caveats: In validation, progression to ophthalmopathy was predicted by the model with around 70% sensitivity and 72% to 85% specificity, a median of about 6.8 months before onset. Blood samples also contained most of the expanded thyroid clonotypes (frequency above 0.001), which suggests that blood repertoires may reflect thyroid immune responses. Sample size was not statistically predetermined, and investigators were not blinded to group allocation. In cross-validation, a model built on a 13 V-J signature told ophthalmopathy apart from stable hyperthyroidism with under 90% sensitivity and approximately 84% specificity, and in testing the same model reached 80%/75%.

Ophthalmopathy patients had moderately to severely active disease, with a Clinical Activity Score of 3 or more, a NOSPECS grade of 4 or more, and a disease duration of less than 3 months. Any patient with an uncontrolled infection, another autoimmune disease, pregnancy or lactation was excluded. Diagnoses were based on clinical symptoms, serum thyroxine and TRAb, thyroid ultrasound and orbital computed tomography. Ficoll-Paque density gradient centrifugation was used to isolate PBMCs from about 9 ml of fresh peripheral blood. Trizol reagent was used to extract total RNA, and RNA quality was then checked on an Agilent 2100 Bioanalyzer. A distance of 11 bases separates the germline ends of V and J, which lose 1 base and 5 bases respectively. The germline V gene specifies MGHRA as CDR1 and YSYEKL as CDR2. Reading from cysteine to phenylalanine, the CDR3 counts 14 amino acids. The sequence is cut down to CDR3 DNA, 42 bases in frame from base 1.

The TCR beta CDR3 regions were amplified from the RNA transcripts. For the first round of RT-PCR on the TCR CDR3, the HTBI primer set was used together with the Qiagen OneStep RT-PCR kit. Libraries were constructed in a second round of multiplex PCR, after which size selection and purification were carried out. The libraries were sequenced on an Illumina HiSeq2000 using paired-end 100 bp reads. Under the source paper's analysis protocol: Raw data were processed with SOAPnuke, discarding reads with adapters, uncalled bases, mean Phred below 15, or no exact constant-primer or identifier match. High-quality paired reads were merged using COPE v1.2.5, and each unique nucleotide sequence was defined as a clonotype. MiTCR v1.1 was used to align clonotypes to the IMGT TRBV, TRBD and TRBJ reference segments. Only V-J combinations with frequency above 0.0001, covering roughly 99% of repertoires, were analysed. The TCS score was defined as the ratio of F50 (clonal expansion) to E x V (chaos), calculated using BLOSUM62-based TCRdist between CDR3 peptides within each V-J. Welch's t-statistics and random forest reduced some 510 V-J features to about 13, which were used in a naive Bayes classifier (R e1071). The raw public reads went through TCRdb reprocessing: fastp at Q25, MiXCR clone calling, in-frame beta chains kept. Entries that share a CDR3 protein sequence are merged under the most common genes and DNA. The V and J calls shown here were made by TCRdb, not taken from the authors' results. The sample profile shows roughly 530,000 distinct CDR3 sequences; roughly a sixth of them were found once. About 16% of the sample comes from the top ten.

To note about this clonotype: Its antigen has not been determined. Base qualities are not provided; no much larger clone lies one nucleotide away.

This receptor was obtained from a woman under 30 with Graves' ophthalmopathy. Sequencing was performed on blood. The V and J segments used are TRBV4-1 and TRBJ1-1, and possibly TRBD1, on 6 matching bases. The CDR3 reads CASSQVRGRTEAFF. The nucleotides are TGCGCCAGCAGCCAAGTTAGGGGGAGGACTGAAGCTTTCTTT.